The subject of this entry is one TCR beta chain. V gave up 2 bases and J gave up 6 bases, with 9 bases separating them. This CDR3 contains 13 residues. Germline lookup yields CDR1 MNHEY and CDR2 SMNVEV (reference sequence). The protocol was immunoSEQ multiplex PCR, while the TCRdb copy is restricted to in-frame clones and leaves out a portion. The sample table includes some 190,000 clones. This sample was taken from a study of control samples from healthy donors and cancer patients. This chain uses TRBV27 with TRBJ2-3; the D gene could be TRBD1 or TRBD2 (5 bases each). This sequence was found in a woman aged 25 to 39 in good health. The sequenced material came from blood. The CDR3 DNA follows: TGTGCCAGCAGTTTACGGTGGGGGGATACGCAGTATTTT. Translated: CASSLRWGDTQYF.